Given below is one T cell receptor beta chain in context. This sample stems from a study of blood T cell repertoires in COVID-19. Study overall: T cells, B-cell-depleted T cells, or PBMCs supplied cDNA or gDNA.

Method: immunoSEQ multiplex PCR; TCRdb's copy keeps in-frame clones and lacks some. The repertoire has 390,000 or so clones, around 90% of them found once; the top ten carry approximately 3%. This clonotype was obtained from a woman between 25 and 40 years old with COVID-19, enrolled during active disease. The sequencing sample was made of peripheral blood.

CDR3 bases: TGTGCCAGCAGTTTAATGGGGGGAGATAGTAGCACAGATACGCAGTATTTT. This translates into CASSLMGGDSSTDTQYF. The genes are TRBV28 and TRBJ2-3, with D perhaps TRBD2 (6 bases). V lost 2 bases and J lost 0, with 15 bases in between. CDR1 is MDHEN, CDR2 SYDVKM, per germline. This CDR3 comprises 17 residues.